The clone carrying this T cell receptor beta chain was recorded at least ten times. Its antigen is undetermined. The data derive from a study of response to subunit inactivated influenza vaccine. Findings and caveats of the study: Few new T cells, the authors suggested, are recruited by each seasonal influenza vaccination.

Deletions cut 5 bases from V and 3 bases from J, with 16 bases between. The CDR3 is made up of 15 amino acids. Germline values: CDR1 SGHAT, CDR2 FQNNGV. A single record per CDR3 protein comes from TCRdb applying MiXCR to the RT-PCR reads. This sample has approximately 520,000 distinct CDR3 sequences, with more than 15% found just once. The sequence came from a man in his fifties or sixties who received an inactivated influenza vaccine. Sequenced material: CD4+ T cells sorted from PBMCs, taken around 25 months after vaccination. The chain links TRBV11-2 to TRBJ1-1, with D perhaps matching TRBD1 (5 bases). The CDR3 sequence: CASSPGTAGHTEAFF. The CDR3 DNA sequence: TGTGCCAGCAGCCCCGGGACCGCCGGTCACACTGAAGCTTTCTTT. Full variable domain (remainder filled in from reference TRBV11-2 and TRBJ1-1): EAGVAQSPRYKIIEKRQSVAFWCNPISGHATLYWYQQILGQGPKLLIQFQNNGVVDDSQLPKDRFSAERLKGVDSTLKIQPAKLEDSAVYLCASSPGTAGHTEAFFGQGTRLTVV.